This T cell receptor beta chain was sequenced for a study of blood T cell repertoires in COVID-19. The overall study: The origin of the acute and convalescent COVID-19 samples was the United States, Italy and Spain. PBMCs, B-cell-depleted T cells, or T cells provided the cDNA or gDNA that made up the material.

In the authors' workflow: Quantification of nucleated cells was approximated via reference gene primer amplification. Only in-frame clones appear in the TCRdb table, and some are missing; sequencing was by immunoSEQ multiplex PCR. V and J calls plus clone size are reproduced from that table; the DNA served to infer D and trimming. This table holds roughly 280,000 clones, around nine tenths found once. Source material: peripheral blood. This sequence originates from a woman aged 55-70 years with COVID-19, enrolled during active disease.

CDR3 loop: CASSFPTGSTDTQYF. As DNA, the CDR3 is TGCGCCAGCAGCTTCCCAACAGGTAGCACAGATACGCAGTATTTT. The J gene is TRBJ2-3, the V gene TRBV5-1, with TRBD1 as a possible D gene (5 bases). In germline, CDR1 is SGHRS, CDR2 YFSETQ. V was pared by 2 bases and J by 0 bases, with 10 bases between. This CDR3 contains 15 residues.